Listed below are T cell receptor beta chains from one sample, sequenced in a study of blood T cells in healthy people across ages. TCRdb re-called the 5' RACE reads through MiXCR, storing one row per CDR3 protein. The sample comprises 1.5 million to 2 million distinct CDR3 sequences, around half of which are singletons, and about 2.1% rests with the top ten. Material for sequencing was blood. These TCRs come from a woman aged 40 to 50 in good health. Each CDR3 is given with its conserved first and last residue.

cdr3_aa j_call v_call
CASSQGEQWETQYF TRBJ2-5 TRBV4-3
CASSPAGENYGYTF TRBJ1-2 TRBV5-4
CASSPALGTYGYTF TRBJ1-2 TRBV9
CSVEGGFGGGEAFF TRBJ1-1 TRBV29-1
CSVNRDGYTF TRBJ1-2 TRBV29-1
CASSLVRSGLNTEAFF TRBJ1-1 TRBV7-7
CASSPGTVNTQYF TRBJ2-3 TRBV7-3
CANSQDGTGTQYF TRBJ2-3 TRBV4-3
CASSPTSLAGNNEQFF TRBJ2-1 TRBV5-5
CASSDSRDRIYNEQYF TRBJ2-5 TRBV6-1
CASSVDRGRVYGYTF TRBJ1-2 TRBV13
CASSSRLAGVDEQFF TRBJ2-1 TRBV7-3
CASSLGGAGRSSGLFF TRBJ1-4 TRBV5-1
CSAQTGTETQYF TRBJ2-5 TRBV20-1
CASSYSTSGGTLSYNEQFF TRBJ2-1 TRBV6-2/TRBV6-3
CASSFGQGNTEAFF TRBJ1-1 TRBV12-3/TRBV12-4
CSARDQPGVPLAKNIQYF TRBJ2-4 TRBV20-1
CASSYDGGRQETQYF TRBJ2-5 TRBV6-2/TRBV6-3
CASSLAGKQLETQYF TRBJ2-5 TRBV5-1
CASSHPGNTIYF TRBJ1-3 TRBV4-2
CASSLDWTSGTYEQYF TRBJ2-7 TRBV7-2
CSASESAYEQYF TRBJ2-7 TRBV20-1
CASSPLLGPAGAKNIQYF - TRBV6-1
CASSTPLGGGTDTQYF TRBJ2-3 TRBV13
CASSQEAGLESGEQYF TRBJ2-7 TRBV4-3
CAISELGAGIQYF TRBJ2-4 TRBV10-3
CASQFSGGRNSPLHF TRBJ1-6 TRBV6-5
CSAANSNQPQHF TRBJ1-5 TRBV29-1
CSVEEGRQYF TRBJ2-4 TRBV29-1
CSAPQRRGAYDGYTF TRBJ1-2 TRBV20-1
CASSPLEGGRVETQYF - TRBV4-2
CASSIQGSNEQYF TRBJ2-7 TRBV7-7
CSARPGGDRGMSYGYTF TRBJ1-2 TRBV20-1
CASSLSRSLKGSTDTQYF TRBJ2-3 TRBV27
CSASFRVHQETQYF TRBJ2-5 TRBV20-1
CASSKRGLAGLRVQETQYF TRBJ2-5 TRBV6-1
CASSSAPYTGEQYF TRBJ2-7 TRBV7-2
CASRIGSGGRDQETQYF TRBJ2-5 TRBV4-1
CSARAGLLNTEAFF TRBJ1-1 TRBV20-1
CATSATGVPETQYF TRBJ2-5 TRBV24-1
CASSVVAGELFF TRBJ2-2 TRBV9
CASSVSRDRVWETQYF - TRBV2
CSANRQAANYGYTF TRBJ1-2 TRBV20-1
CATTPGLPDNEQFF TRBJ2-1 TRBV24-1
CSASHLDRPYEQYF - TRBV20-1
CASSNRWADTEAFF TRBJ1-1 TRBV7-9
CASSLGRILHRGGNEKLFF TRBJ1-4 TRBV7-9